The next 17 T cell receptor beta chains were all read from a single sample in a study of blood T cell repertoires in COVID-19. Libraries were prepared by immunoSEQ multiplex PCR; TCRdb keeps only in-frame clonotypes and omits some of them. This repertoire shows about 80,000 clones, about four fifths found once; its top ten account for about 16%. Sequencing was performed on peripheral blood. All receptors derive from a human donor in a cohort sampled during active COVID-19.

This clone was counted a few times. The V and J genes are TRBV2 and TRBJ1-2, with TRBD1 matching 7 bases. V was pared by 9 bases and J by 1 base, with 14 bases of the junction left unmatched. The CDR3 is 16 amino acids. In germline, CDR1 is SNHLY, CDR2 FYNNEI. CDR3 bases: TGTGCCAGTTCGGACGGGACAGAGCCTTTTAACTATGGCTACACCTTC. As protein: CASSDGTEPFNYGYTF.

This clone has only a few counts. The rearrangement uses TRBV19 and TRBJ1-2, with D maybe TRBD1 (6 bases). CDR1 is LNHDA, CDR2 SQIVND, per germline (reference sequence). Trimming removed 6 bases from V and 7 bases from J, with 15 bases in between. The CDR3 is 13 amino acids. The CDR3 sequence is CASSSGVSAGYTF. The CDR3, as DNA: TGTGCCAGTAGCTCAGGGGTGTCGGCTGGCTACACCTTC.

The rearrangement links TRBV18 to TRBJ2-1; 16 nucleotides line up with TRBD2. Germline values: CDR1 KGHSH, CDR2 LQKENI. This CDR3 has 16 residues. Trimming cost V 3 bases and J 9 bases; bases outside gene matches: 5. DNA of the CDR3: TGTGCCAGCTCACCTACCGGGACTAGCGGGAGGGGTGAGCAGTTCTTC. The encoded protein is CASSPTGTSGRGEQFF.

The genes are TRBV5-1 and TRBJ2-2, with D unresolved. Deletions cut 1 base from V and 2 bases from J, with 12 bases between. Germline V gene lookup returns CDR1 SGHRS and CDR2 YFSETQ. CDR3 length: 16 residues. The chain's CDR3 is CASSLLTATNTGELFF. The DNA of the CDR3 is TGCGCCAGCAGCTTGCTCACTGCCACCAACACCGGGGAGCTGTTTTTT.

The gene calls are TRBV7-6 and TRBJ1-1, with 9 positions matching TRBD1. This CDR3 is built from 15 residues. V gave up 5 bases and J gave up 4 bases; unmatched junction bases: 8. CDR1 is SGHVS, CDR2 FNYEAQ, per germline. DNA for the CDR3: TGTGCCAGCAGCCCTACCGGGACAGGGAGCACTGAAGCTTTCTTT. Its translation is CASSPTGTGSTEAFF.

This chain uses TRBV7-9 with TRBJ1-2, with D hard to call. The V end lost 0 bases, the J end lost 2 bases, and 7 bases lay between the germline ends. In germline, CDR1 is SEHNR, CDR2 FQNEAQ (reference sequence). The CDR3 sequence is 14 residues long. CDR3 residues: CASSLATENYGYTF. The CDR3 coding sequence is TGTGCCAGCAGCTTAGCGACGGAGAACTATGGCTACACCTTC.

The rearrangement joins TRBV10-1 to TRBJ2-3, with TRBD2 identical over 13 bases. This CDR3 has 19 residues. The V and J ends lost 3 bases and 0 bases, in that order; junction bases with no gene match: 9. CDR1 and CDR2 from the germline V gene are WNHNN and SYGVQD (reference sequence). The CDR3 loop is CASSDGGTSGTPSTDTQYF. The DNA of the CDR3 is TGCGCCAGCAGTGACGGGGGGACTAGCGGGACGCCGAGCACAGATACGCAGTATTTT.

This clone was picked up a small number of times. The DNA of the CDR3 is TGTGCCAGTAGTGGTGCCAGGGGGAACACCGGGGAGCTGTTTTTT. As protein: CASSGARGNTGELFF. The rearrangement uses TRBV19 and TRBJ2-2; TRBD1 might be the D (6 bases). The V end lost 5 bases, the J end lost 1 base, and 11 bases lay between the germline ends. This CDR3 is built from 15 residues. The germline V gene has CDR1 LNHDA and CDR2 SQIVND (reference sequence). Supplemented by reference TRBV19 and TRBJ2-2, the full variable domain reads DGGITQSPKYLFRKEGQNVTLSCEQNLNHDAMYWYRQDPGQGLRLIYYSQIVNDFQKGDIAEGYSVSREKKESFPLTVTSAQKNPTAFYLCASSGARGNTGELFFGEGSRLTVL.

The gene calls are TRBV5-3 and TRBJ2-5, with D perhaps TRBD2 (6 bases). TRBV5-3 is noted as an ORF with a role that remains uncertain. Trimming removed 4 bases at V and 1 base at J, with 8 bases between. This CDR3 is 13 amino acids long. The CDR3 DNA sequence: TGTGCCAGAAGCGGGGACTTCCAAGAGACCCAGTACTTC. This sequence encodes CARSGDFQETQYF.

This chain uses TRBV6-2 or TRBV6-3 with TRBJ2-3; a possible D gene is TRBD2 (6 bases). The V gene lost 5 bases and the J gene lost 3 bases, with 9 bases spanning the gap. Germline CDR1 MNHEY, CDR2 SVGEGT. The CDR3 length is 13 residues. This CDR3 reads CASSGTLTDTQYF. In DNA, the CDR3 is TGTGCCAGCAGTGGGACTCTAACAGATACGCAGTATTTT.

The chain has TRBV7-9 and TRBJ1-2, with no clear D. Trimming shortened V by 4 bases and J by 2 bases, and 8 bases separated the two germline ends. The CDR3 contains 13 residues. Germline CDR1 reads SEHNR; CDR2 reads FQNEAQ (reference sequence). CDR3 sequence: CASSSRENYGYTF. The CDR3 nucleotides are TGTGCCAGCAGCTCTCGGGAAAACTATGGCTACACCTTC. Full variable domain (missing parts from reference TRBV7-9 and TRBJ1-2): DTGVSQNPRHKITKRGQNVTFRCDPISEHNRLYWYRQTLGQGPEFLTYFQNEAQLEKSRLLSDRFSAERPKGSFSTLEIQRTEQGDSAMYLCASSSRENYGYTFGSGTRLTVV.

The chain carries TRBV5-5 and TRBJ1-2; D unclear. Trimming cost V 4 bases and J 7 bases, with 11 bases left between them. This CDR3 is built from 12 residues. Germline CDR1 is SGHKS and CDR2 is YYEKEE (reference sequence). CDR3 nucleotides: TGTGCCAGCAGCGCACGAGAATCTGGCTACACCTTC. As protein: CASSARESGYTF.

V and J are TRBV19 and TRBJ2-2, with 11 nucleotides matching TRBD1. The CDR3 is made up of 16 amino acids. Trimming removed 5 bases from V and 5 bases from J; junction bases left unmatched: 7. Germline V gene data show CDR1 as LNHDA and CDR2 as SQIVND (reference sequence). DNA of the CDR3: TGTGCCAGTAGTCCTTCCGGGACAGGGGGGACCGGGGAGCTGTTTTTT. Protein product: CASSPSGTGGTGELFF. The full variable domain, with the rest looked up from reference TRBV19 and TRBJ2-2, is DGGITQSPKYLFRKEGQNVTLSCEQNLNHDAMYWYRQDPGQGLRLIYYSQIVNDFQKGDIAEGYSVSREKKESFPLTVTSAQKNPTAFYLCASSPSGTGGTGELFFGEGSRLTVL.

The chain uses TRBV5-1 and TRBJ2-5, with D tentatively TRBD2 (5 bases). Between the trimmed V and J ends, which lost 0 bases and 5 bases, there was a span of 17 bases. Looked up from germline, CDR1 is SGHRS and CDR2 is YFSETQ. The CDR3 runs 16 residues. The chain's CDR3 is CASSLGGNAWEETQYF. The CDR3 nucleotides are TGCGCCAGCAGCTTGGGGGGAAACGCCTGGGAGGAGACCCAGTACTTC.

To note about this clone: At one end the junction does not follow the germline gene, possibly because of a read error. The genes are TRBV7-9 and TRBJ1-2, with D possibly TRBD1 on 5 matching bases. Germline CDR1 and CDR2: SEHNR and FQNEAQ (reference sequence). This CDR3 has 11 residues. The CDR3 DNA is TGTGCCAGCAGCAGGGACTATAGCTACACCTTC. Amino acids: CASSRDYSYTF.

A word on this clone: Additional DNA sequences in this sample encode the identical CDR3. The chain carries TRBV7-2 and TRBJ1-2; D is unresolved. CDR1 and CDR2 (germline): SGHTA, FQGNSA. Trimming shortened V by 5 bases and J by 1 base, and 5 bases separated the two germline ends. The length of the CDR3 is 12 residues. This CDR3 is CASSPLNYGYTF. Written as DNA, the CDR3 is TGTGCCAGCAGCCCTCTTAACTATGGCTACACCTTC.

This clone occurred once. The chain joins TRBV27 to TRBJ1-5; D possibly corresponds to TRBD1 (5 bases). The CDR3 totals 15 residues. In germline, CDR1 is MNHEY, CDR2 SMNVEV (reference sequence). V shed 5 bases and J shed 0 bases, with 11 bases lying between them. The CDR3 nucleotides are TGTGCCAGCAGTATGACAGTTTATAGCAATCAGCCCCAGCATTTT. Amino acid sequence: CASSMTVYSNQPQHF.